These T cell receptor beta chains were read from a single sample in a study of T-cell memory formation after mild COVID-19. TCRdb called the 5' RACE reads again in MiXCR, with one record for every CDR3 protein. The table lists approximately 210,000 distinct CDR3 sequences, about 10% of them singletons, with 3% to 3.5% in the top ten. Specimen: PBMCs or a T cell subset sorted from them (not recorded which). All receptors come from a man younger than 35 who had mild COVID-19 (a few samples of this study predate the infection). Cell type and time point are not known. The CDR3 runs from the conserved cysteine through the conserved F or W. A D gene is named only where the DNA matches it firmly. Size values are once, few and many counts, or a class for expanded clones, and some rows have none.

clone_size d_call j_call v_call cdr3_aa cdr3_nt
. TRBD2 TRBJ2-3 TRBV5-4 CASSLGGGTTDTQYF TGTGCCAGCAGTTTGGGCGGGGGGACCACAGATACGCAGTATTTT
. . TRBJ1-2 TRBV20-1 CSASVGTAYGYTF TGCAGTGCTTCCGTCGGGACCGCCTATGGCTACACCTTC
few TRBD1 TRBJ2-2 TRBV5-1 CASSLAGTGTGELFF TGCGCCAGCAGCTTGGCCGGGACAGGGACCGGGGAGCTGTTTTTT
few . TRBJ1-6 TRBV4-3 CASSQEVRNSPLHF TGCGCCAGCAGCCAAGAAGTACGAAATTCACCCCTCCACTTT
many . TRBJ2-3 TRBV12-3/TRBV12-4 CASSPAPVRDTQYF TGTGCCAGCAGTCCTGCCCCAGTCCGAGATACGCAGTATTTT
. TRBD2 TRBJ2-3 TRBV2 CASKRLASRLDTQYF TGTGCCAGCAAAAGACTAGCCTCGCGTTTAGATACGCAGTATTTT
few . TRBJ1-2 TRBV5-1 CASSLSQTNYGYTF TGCGCCAGCAGCTTGTCACAGACCAACTATGGCTACACCTTC
. TRBD2 TRBJ2-2 TRBV7-2 CASSPGLAGHGELFF TGTGCCAGCAGCCCGGGACTAGCGGGGCACGGGGAGCTGTTTTTT
. . TRBJ1-1 TRBV20-1 CSAARLVREAFF TGCAGTGCAGCCCGTCTGGTGCGAGAAGCTTTCTTT
. . TRBJ2-1 TRBV2 CASSEEAGTYNEQFF TGTGCCAGCAGTGAAGAGGCAGGGACCTACAATGAGCAGTTCTTC
few . TRBJ2-7 TRBV4-3 CASSQEGGWGGEQYF TGCGCCAGCAGCCAAGAAGGGGGCTGGGGGGGTGAGCAGTACTTC
. TRBD2 TRBJ2-1 TRBV7-2 CASSLEVAVAGVSYNEQFF TGTGCCAGCAGCTTAGAGGTGGCTGTAGCGGGGGTGTCCTACAATGAGCAGTTCTTC
many . TRBJ1-5 TRBV20-1 CSARRDGNQPQHF TGCAGTGCTAGAAGGGACGGCAACCAGCCCCAGCATTTT
few TRBD1 TRBJ2-5 TRBV20-1 CSATRTGEETQYF TGCAGTGCTACAAGGACAGGCGAAGAGACCCAGTACTTC
. . TRBJ2-5 TRBV12-3/TRBV12-4 CASSLWQQETQYF TGTGCCAGCAGTTTATGGCAACAAGAGACCCAGTACTTC
. TRBD1 TRBJ1-2 TRBV20-1 CSATGGGYGYTF TGCAGTGCTACAGGGGGCGGGTATGGCTACACCTTC
many . TRBJ2-3 TRBV7-2 CASSKNRPADTQYF TGTGCCAGCAGCAAGAACCGGCCGGCAGATACGCAGTATTTT
. . TRBJ2-1 TRBV7-9 CASSLGQGRGFTEQFF TGTGCCAGCAGCTTAGGCCAGGGTCGGGGGTTCACTGAGCAGTTCTTC
few TRBD1 TRBJ2-2 TRBV5-1 CASSPGTGGLVGELFF TGCGCCAGCTCCCCCGGTACAGGGGGCTTGGTTGGGGAGCTGTTTTTT
few . TRBJ1-2 TRBV5-1 CASSLATGNNYGYTF TGCGCCAGCAGCTTGGCAACAGGGAATAACTATGGCTACACCTTC
. TRBD1 TRBJ1-2 TRBV27 CASSIDRGYGYTF TGTGCCAGCAGCATCGACAGGGGATATGGCTACACCTTC
few TRBD1 TRBJ2-5 TRBV5-1 CASSFAVRTGVDQETQYF TGCGCCAGCAGCTTCGCCGTCAGGACAGGGGTGGACCAAGAGACCCAGTACTTC
few TRBD1 TRBJ2-3 TRBV12-3/TRBV12-4 CASGHRGRVDTQYF TGTGCCAGCGGCCACAGGGGGCGCGTGGATACGCAGTATTTT
. . TRBJ1-5 TRBV7-2 CASTSSGGQPQHF TGTGCCAGCACCTCTAGTGGGGGTCAGCCCCAGCATTTT
. TRBD1 TRBJ1-1 TRBV5-1 CASSARGLGTEAFF TGCGCCAGCAGCGCCAGGGGGCTGGGCACTGAAGCTTTCTTT
. TRBD1 TRBJ1-4 TRBV5-1 CASSLTGQGSLVGEKLFF TGCGCCAGCAGCTTGACGGGACAGGGGTCATTGGTGGGTGAAAAACTGTTTTTT
. . TRBJ2-1 TRBV15 CATSGDREGMTIVQFF TGTGCCACCAGCGGAGACCGGGAAGGTATGACGATCGTGCAGTTCTTC
. TRBD1 TRBJ2-5 TRBV7-2 CASRGQGVETQYF TGTGCCAGCAGGGGACAGGGGGTGGAGACCCAGTACTTC
. . TRBJ2-6 TRBV12-3/TRBV12-4 CASSLVAGANVLTF TGTGCCAGCAGTTTGGTGGCGGGGGCCAACGTCCTGACTTTC
few . TRBJ2-6 TRBV5-1 CASSPYGSHSGANVLTF TGCGCCAGCAGCCCCTACGGATCCCACTCTGGGGCCAACGTCCTGACTTTC
few TRBD2 TRBJ2-3 TRBV7-3 CASSLNSGTSGDTQYF TGTGCCAGCAGCTTGAATTCCGGGACTAGCGGAGATACGCAGTATTTT
few TRBD1 TRBJ1-5 TRBV5-1 CASSLEGQFNQPQHF TGCGCCAGCAGCTTGGAGGGACAGTTCAATCAGCCCCAGCATTTT
. . TRBJ2-5 TRBV24-1 CATSDSQGSGETQYF TGTGCCACCAGTGATTCACAGGGATCTGGGGAGACCCAGTACTTC
. . TRBJ2-1 TRBV20-1 CSARVPGPDEQFF TGCAGTGCTAGAGTACCGGGGCCAGATGAGCAGTTCTTC
once TRBD2 TRBJ2-5 TRBV20-1 CSARSTALLAGVRETQYF TGCAGTGCTAGATCTACCGCCTTACTAGCGGGAGTTCGGGAGACCCAGTACTTC
. . TRBJ2-7 TRBV6-5 CASSYSSARFSYEQYF TGTGCCAGCAGTTACTCGAGCGCGCGGTTCTCCTACGAGCAGTACTTC
. TRBD1 TRBJ2-5 TRBV19 CASILEGQGIRETQYF TGTGCCAGCATTCTCGAGGGACAGGGAATCAGGGAGACCCAGTACTTC
. . TRBJ1-5 TRBV27 CASSPRGGAGNQPQHF TGTGCCAGCAGTCCTAGGGGAGGGGCCGGGAATCAGCCCCAGCATTTT
few . TRBJ1-1 TRBV28 CASSSQPSYTEAFF TGTGCCAGCAGTTCGCAACCCAGTTACACTGAAGCTTTCTTT
. . TRBJ1-1 TRBV12-3/TRBV12-4 CASSLASKGVAFF TGTGCCAGCAGTTTGGCCTCGAAAGGGGTAGCTTTCTTT
few TRBD1 TRBJ2-7 TRBV4-1 CATKGGPGSRQYF TGCGCCACCAAAGGGGGCCCCGGGTCAAGGCAGTACTTC
many . TRBJ2-1 TRBV5-1 CASSLGRLNEQFF TGCGCCAGCAGCTTGGGACGACTCAATGAGCAGTTCTTC
few . TRBJ1-6 TRBV30 CAWSRYNSPLHF TGTGCCTGGAGCAGATATAATTCACCCCTCCACTTT
. . TRBJ2-1 TRBV5-6 CASSLSFGGNEQFF TGTGCCAGCAGCTTGAGTTTCGGCGGCAATGAGCAGTTCTTC
. TRBD2 TRBJ2-1 TRBV15 CATSSGLVGPNEQFF TGTGCCACCAGCAGTGGACTAGTAGGGCCCAATGAGCAGTTCTTC
. . TRBJ2-2 TRBV29-1 CSVGKGMANTGELFF TGCAGCGTTGGCAAGGGGATGGCGAACACCGGGGAGCTGTTTTTT
many . TRBJ2-2 TRBV12-3/TRBV12-4 CASIRQSGELFF TGTGCCAGCATTCGACAGTCCGGGGAGCTGTTTTTT
many . TRBJ2-3 TRBV7-2 CASSPPNADTQYF TGTGCCAGCAGCCCTCCGAACGCAGATACGCAGTATTTT
few . TRBJ2-7 TRBV4-3 CASSRDGASYEQYF TGCGCCAGCAGCCGAGACGGGGCCTCCTACGAGCAGTACTTC
. TRBD2 TRBJ2-5 TRBV7-9 CASSLAPSGGKETQYF TGTGCCAGCAGCTTAGCTCCTAGCGGGGGGAAGGAGACCCAGTACTTC
. . TRBJ1-1 TRBV28 CASSYKTQEAFF TGTGCCAGCAGCTACAAGACACAGGAAGCTTTCTTT
few . TRBJ1-3 TRBV7-2 CASSLPTGMADTIYF TGTGCCAGCAGCTTACCTACAGGGATGGCGGACACCATATATTTT
few TRBD1 TRBJ1-5 TRBV20-1 CSARQGYGNQPQHF TGCAGTGCTCGACAGGGGTATGGCAATCAGCCCCAGCATTTT